These T cell receptor beta chains were read from a single sample in a study of T cell responses to AZD1222 COVID-19 vaccine. Clones were read by immunoSEQ multiplex PCR, and TCRdb kept only the in-frame ones, dropping some. The sample records 100,000 to 150,000 clones, more than 75% being singletons. The material was peripheral blood, obtained 28 days after the second AZD1222 dose. All receptors derive from an adult who received the AZD1222 COVID-19 vaccine. Each CDR3 is given with its conserved first and last residue. D genes are given only for firm matches. Some rows have no size entry. The others give once, few or many, or a class for an expanded clone.

NA	TRBJ1-5	TRBV27	NA	TGTGCCAGCGGACCTAAGCATAGCAATCAGCCCCAGCATTTT	CASGPKHSNQPQHF
NA	TRBJ2-7	TRBV28	few	TGTGCCAGCAGTTTCCGGGCCGAGCAGTACTTC	CASSFRAEQYF
NA	TRBJ2-7	TRBV7-2	NA	TGTGCCAGCAGCTTTATCTCCTACGAGCAGTACTTC	CASSFISYEQYF
TRBD2	TRBJ2-7	TRBV9	NA	TGTGCCAGCAGCTCGGGGACTAGCGGGAGCTACGAGCAGTACTTC	CASSSGTSGSYEQYF
NA	TRBJ1-4	TRBV7-9	NA	TGTGCCAGCGCCGGTGAAAAACTGTTTTTT	CASAGEKLFF
NA	TRBJ1-1	TRBV5-1	NA	TGCGCCAGCAATTTAGAAGAGACATTGAACACTGAAGCTTTCTTT	CASNLEETLNTEAFF
NA	TRBJ1-4	TRBV5-5	NA	TGTGCCAGCAGTCTCCCCGGCACTGAAAAACTGTTTTTT	CASSLPGTEKLFF
NA	TRBJ2-7	TRBV13	NA	TGTGCCAGCAGCTCACACCTGGCTGCGGGAAACGAGCAGTACTTC	CASSSHLAAGNEQYF
TRBD1	TRBJ1-1	TRBV6-2/TRBV6-3	NA	TGTGCCAGCAGTTATCCCAACCTAAAAAGGACAGGACTGAACACTGAAGCTTTCTTT	CASSYPNLKRTGLNTEAFF
NA	TRBJ2-3	TRBV19	once	TGTGCCAGTTCGACTAGGGTTGGATGGGATACGCAGTATTTT	CASSTRVGWDTQYF
TRBD2	TRBJ2-1	TRBV11-2	NA	TGTGCCAGCAGCCGCGCCGGGAGGGCCCTCAATGAGCAGTTCTTC	CASSRAGRALNEQFF
TRBD1	TRBJ2-5	TRBV5-1	NA	TGCGCCAGCAGCAGGACAGGGGCGAGCGGCCAAGAGACCCAGTACTTC	CASSRTGASGQETQYF